Detailed here is one T cell receptor (beta chain). Its antigen remains unidentified. 13 Jbeta primers and 60 Vbeta primers were used for the PCR. Sequenced by immunoSEQ multiplex PCR; TCRdb stores in-frame clones only, minus some. The repertoire consists of over 100,000 clones, with approximately 79% occurring once and the leading ten covering roughly 1.1%. The data derive from a study of cytomegalovirus exposure and HLA in healthy donors. Study details: Unique TCRs numbering some 80 million, obtained from HLA-typed donors, made up an early data release. Study outcomes and limitations: Cytomegalovirus association was listed for 150 to 200 TCR beta chains.

Germline CDR1 reads SGHTA; CDR2 reads FQGTGA. Trimming left V 5 bases short and J 6 bases short, with 19 bases between. The CDR3 spans 15 residues. The sample consisted of PBMCs. This clonotype was sampled from a male donor in good health and CMV-seronegative. The chain uses TRBV7-3 and TRBJ1-2, with D possibly matching TRBD1 (6 bases). CDR3 nucleotides: TGTGCCAGCAGCCCTGGGTCCCGGGGGGGCAATGGCTACACCTTC. Protein product: CASSPGSRGGNGYTF.